This is a list of T cell receptor beta chains from one sample in a study of OX40 agonist ivuxolimab in advanced cancers. The assay was immunoSEQ multiplex PCR, and TCRdb's table has in-frame clones only and misses some. The sample comprises 70,000 to 100,000 clones, just under 90% of which are singletons, and 6.5% to 9% rests with the top ten. Material: CD4+ or CD8+ T cells sorted from blood, obtained in a trial of the OX40 agonist ivuxolimab. All receptors come from an adult with an advanced solid tumor such as melanoma, head and neck, liver or kidney cancer. The CDR3 runs from the conserved cysteine through the conserved F or W. A D gene is named only where the DNA matches it firmly. Rows give clone size only sometimes, using once, few, many, or a class for an expanded clone.

J gene	clone size	V gene	D gene	CDR3 DNA	CDR3 protein
TRBJ2-1	-	TRBV19	-	TGTGCCAGTAGTATTTATCACCGTGGCACCCCCTACAATGAGCAGTTCTTC	CASSIYHRGTPYNEQFF
TRBJ2-1	once	TRBV9	TRBD1	TGTGCCAGCAGCGTTCGAACAGGGGGGATAGGCAGTGAGCAGTTCTTC	CASSVRTGGIGSEQFF
TRBJ1-1	-	TRBV9	TRBD1	TGTGCCAGCACCCCCTCCGGGACAGGGTTGACTGAAGCTTTCTTT	CASTPSGTGLTEAFF
TRBJ2-3	-	TRBV4-2	-	TGTGCCAGCAGCCAAGGAGGAGCCGAGGATACGCAGTATTTT	CASSQGGAEDTQYF
TRBJ2-1	-	TRBV27	-	TGTGCCAGCAGTTTAGGTAATGAGCAGTTCTTC	CASSLGNEQFF
TRBJ1-1	-	TRBV6-5	-	TGTGCCAGCAGTGAACGGGGGAACACTGAAGCTTTCTTT	CASSERGNTEAFF
TRBJ2-3	-	TRBV7-3	-	TGTGCCAGCAGCTTAAAGGTGACAGATACGCAGTATTTT	CASSLKVTDTQYF
TRBJ2-2	-	TRBV6-5	TRBD1	TGTGCCAGCAGTTTCCCGGGACAGGGGCCCGGGGAGCTGTTTTTT	CASSFPGQGPGELFF
TRBJ2-7	-	TRBV28	TRBD1	TGTGCCAGCAGACCGAAAGAGGGGGCGCGGGTCCTTTACGAGCAGTACTTC	CASRPKEGARVLYEQYF
TRBJ1-4	-	TRBV28	-	TGTGCCAGCAGTGCGCCAGGGTTAACTAATGAAAAACTGTTTTTT	CASSAPGLTNEKLFF
TRBJ2-7	-	TRBV6-1	-	TGTGCCAGCAGGCGAACCTACGAGCAGTACTTC	CASRRTYEQYF
TRBJ1-4	-	TRBV28	-	TGTGCCAGCACCCGATGGGGGGGTACAGGTGAAAAACTGTTTTTT	CASTRWGGTGEKLFF
TRBJ1-1	-	TRBV28	-	TGTGCCAGCACCATAGGAGGGTGGACTGAAGCTTTCTTT	CASTIGGWTEAFF
TRBJ2-3	-	TRBV11-3	-	TGTGCCAGCAGGAGGGGAACAGATACGCAGTATTTT	CASRRGTDTQYF
TRBJ2-2	-	TRBV5-1	-	TGCGCCAGCAGCTCTCCAAGGGGCACCGGGGAGCTGTTTTTT	CASSSPRGTGELFF
TRBJ2-3	-	TRBV2	-	TGTGCCAGCAGTGTCTCCGGGATAGGCACAGATACGCAGTATTTT	CASSVSGIGTDTQYF
TRBJ2-3	-	TRBV23-1	-	TGCGCCAGCAGTTCCCGGGCAGAGGAGATTACCAAGTCCGGGGGTTACACAGATACGCAGTATTTT	CASSSRAEEITKSGGYTDTQYF
TRBJ1-4	-	TRBV6-1	-	TGTGCCAGCTGCATGGACACCTGGAATGAAAAACTGTTTTTT	CASCMDTWNEKLFF
TRBJ2-5	-	TRBV7-2	-	TGTGCCAGCAGCTTAACCGAGACCCAGTACTTC	CASSLTETQYF
TRBJ2-1	-	TRBV15	-	TGTGCCACCAGCAGAGGTACCCTAGACAGGACGGGGTACAATGAGCAGTTCTTC	CATSRGTLDRTGYNEQFF
TRBJ2-4	-	TRBV5-1	TRBD2	TGCGCCAGCAGCTTGGCCCCTAGCGGGATGAAGGACATTCAGTACTTC	CASSLAPSGMKDIQYF
TRBJ2-3	-	TRBV14	TRBD1	TGTGCCAGCAGTTACATACAGGGGCCCACAGATACGCAGTATTTT	CASSYIQGPTDTQYF
TRBJ2-1	-	TRBV11-3	TRBD2	TGTGCCAGCAGCGGGGACTACCAATCCTACAATGAGCAGTTCTTC	CASSGDYQSYNEQFF